These 26 T cell receptor beta chains share one sample of origin, sequenced in a study of memory CD4+ T cells and cytomegalovirus serostatus. The data were produced by immunoSEQ multiplex PCR, yet TCRdb's version contains in-frame clones alone and is incomplete. The top ten hold roughly 4.4% of the sample, which has some 67,000 clones, about 80% seen once. Single viable CD3+CD4+CD8-CD45RO+ cells were sorted as the memory CD4+ T cells. Input material: memory CD4+ T cells from blood. Receptors originate from an adult in good health and CMV-seropositive.

The rearrangement uses TRBV5-4 and TRBJ2-1; 16 nucleotides align to TRBD2. In germline, CDR1 is SGHNT, CDR2 YYREEE (reference sequence). V lost 4 bases to trimming and J lost 8 bases; unmatched junction nucleotides: 9. CDR3 length: 17 residues. The CDR3: CASSRGTSGGAWDEQFF. The CDR3 nucleotides are TGTGCCAGCAGCCGGGGGACTAGCGGGGGGGCCTGGGATGAGCAGTTCTTC. The variable domain in full, with the rest retrieved from reference TRBV5-4 and TRBJ2-1, is ETGVTQSPTHLIKTRGQQVTLRCSSQSGHNTVSWYQQALGQGPQFIFQYYREEENGRGNFPPRFSGLQFPNYSSELNVNALELDDSALYLCASSRGTSGGAWDEQFFGPGTRLTVL.

This clone was found a few times. The chain joins TRBV10-3 to TRBJ2-1; TRBD2 matches at 9 bases. This CDR3 is 15 amino acids long. Per the germline V gene, CDR1 is ENHRY and CDR2 is SYGVKD. V gave up 5 bases and J gave up 5 bases; unmatched junction bases: 7. The CDR3 reads CAISLAGTRNNEQFF. The CDR3 region has the DNA TGTGCCATCAGTCTAGCGGGAACTCGGAACAATGAGCAGTTCTTC.

The rearrangement links TRBV2 to TRBJ2-3, with 11 bases aligning to TRBD2. Germline lookup yields CDR1 SNHLY and CDR2 FYNNEI. V lost 6 bases to trimming and J lost 0 bases; unmatched junction nucleotides: 14. The CDR3 has 19 amino acids. The chain's CDR3 is CASSPPSGGSKTSTDTQYF. CDR3 DNA: TGTGCCAGCAGCCCCCCTAGCGGGGGGTCCAAAACTAGCACAGATACGCAGTATTTT.

The rearrangement uses TRBV27 and TRBJ1-1; D is possibly TRBD1 (5 bases). From germline, CDR1 is MNHEY and CDR2 SMNVEV (reference sequence). The CDR3 is 17 amino acids. Trimming cost V 5 bases and J 6 bases, with 25 bases left between them. Written as DNA, the CDR3 is TGTGCCAGCAGTCCAATCGGGACCCTCCGGTATGACGCTGAAGCTTTCTTT. Protein: CASSPIGTLRYDAEAFF.

The chain carries TRBV5-1 and TRBJ2-5; D gene ambiguous. Germline V CDR1 and CDR2: SGHRS, YFSETQ. The CDR3 loop spans 14 amino acids. Trimming shortened V by 0 bases and J by 10 bases, and 16 bases separated the two germline ends. The CDR3, as DNA: TGCGCCAGCAGCTTGGCGGCCGACCGGGTGAGCCAGTACTTC. Its protein is CASSLAADRVSQYF.

The chain uses TRBV10-2 and TRBJ2-2, with a possible D match to TRBD1 (6 bases). Trimming took 6 bases from V and 1 from J, leaving 9 bases between them. The CDR3 length is 14 residues. Germline-derived CDR1 and CDR2 are WSHSY and SAAADI. This CDR3 is CASREGVNTGELFF. The DNA of the CDR3 is TGCGCCAGCAGAGAGGGGGTGAACACCGGGGAGCTGTTTTTT.

This clone was counted only a few times. In nucleotides, the CDR3 is TGTGCCAGCAGCACAAGACTGAGGAGGACTGAAGCTTTCTTT. Its translation is CASSTRLRRTEAFF. This sequence joins TRBV21-1 and TRBJ1-1. TRBV21-1 is a documented pseudogene. The CDR3 consists of 14 residues.

The chain is built from TRBV9 and TRBJ2-5; D ambiguous. Germline V gene sequence: CDR1 SGDLS, CDR2 YYNGEE. The CDR3 length is 14 residues. V was pared by 0 bases and J by 2 bases, with 8 bases between. The CDR3 region is CASSVASRQETQYF. CDR3 coding DNA: TGTGCCAGCAGCGTAGCTTCCAGGCAAGAGACCCAGTACTTC.

The rearrangement joins TRBV11-2 to TRBJ1-2, with no clear D. V was clipped by 4 bases and J by 5 bases, with 5 bases between them. The CDR3 length is 11 residues. Germline V CDR1 and CDR2: SGHAT, FQNNGV. The CDR3: CASSYGYGYTF. The CDR3 coding sequence is TGTGCCAGCAGCTACGGTTATGGCTACACCTTC.

This clone was seen a handful of times. The chain recombines TRBV2 with TRBJ1-4; possible D gene TRBD1, 5 bases. V lost 9 bases to trimming and J lost 5 bases, with 13 bases between them. Germline assignment: CDR1 SNHLY and CDR2 FYNNEI. The CDR3 contains 13 residues. Here the CDR3 DNA reads TGTGCCAGTGAATGGGGCAGAAATGAAAAACTGTTTTTT. Its protein product is CASEWGRNEKLFF. Combining the CDR3 with reference TRBV2 and TRBJ1-4 gives the whole variable domain EPEVTQTPSHQVTQMGQEVILRCVPISNHLYFYWYRQILGQKVEFLVSFYNNEISEKSEIFDDQFSVERPDGSNFTLKIRSTKLEDSAMYFCASEWGRNEKLFFGSGTQLSVL.

The chain combines TRBV19 with TRBJ2-3; D is possibly TRBD2 (5 bases). Deletions cut 6 bases from V and 0 bases from J, with 13 bases between. CDR1 and CDR2 (germline): LNHDA, SQIVND (reference sequence). This CDR3 comprises 15 residues. The chain's CDR3 is CASSTGGGSTDTQYF. DNA of the CDR3: TGTGCCAGTAGCACCGGCGGCGGGAGCACAGATACGCAGTATTTT.

The V and J genes are TRBV7-2 and TRBJ2-7; D is possibly TRBD2 (6 bases). Trimming took 8 bases from V and 3 from J, leaving 20 bases between them. The CDR3 is made up of 15 amino acids. The V gene's germline CDR1 is SGHTA and CDR2 FQGNSA. The CDR3 DNA follows: TGTGCCAGCTCTCTAGGCGGACGGAGGGACTACGAGCAGTACTTC. Translated: CASSLGGRRDYEQYF.

The chain combines TRBV7-8 with TRBJ2-1; D gene uncertain. V was clipped by 1 base and J by 6 bases, with 7 bases between them. The CDR3 is 13 residues long. The germline CDR1 and CDR2 sequences are SGHVS and FQNEAQ. The CDR3 loop reads CASSLELSNEQFF. In DNA, the CDR3 is TGTGCCAGCAGCTTAGAACTTAGCAATGAGCAGTTCTTC.

This chain links TRBV7-9 with TRBJ1-6; perhaps TRBD1 as D (6 bases). CDR3 length equals 16 residues. Germline assignment: CDR1 SEHNR and CDR2 FQNEAQ (reference sequence). The germline V and J ends were trimmed by 1 base and 9 bases, with 16 bases remaining between them. CDR3 nucleotides: TGTGCCAGCAGCTTAGTGGCAGGGGCTATAGGTTCACCCCTCCACTTT. It translates to CASSLVAGAIGSPLHF.

The chain carries TRBV28 and TRBJ1-5, with D possibly matching TRBD1 (5 bases). The CDR3 loop spans 15 amino acids. Per the germline V gene, CDR1 is MDHEN and CDR2 is SYDVKM. V was cut by 3 bases and J by 0 bases, with 9 bases left in between. As DNA, the CDR3 is TGTGCCAGCAGTTTGCCCAGGGTTAGCAATCAGCCCCAGCATTTT. This gives the protein CASSLPRVSNQPQHF.

This clone was observed a handful of times. The rearrangement uses TRBV14 and TRBJ2-1; D gene ambiguous. V dropped 3 bases and J dropped 0 bases, with 15 bases sitting between them. The germline CDR1 and CDR2 sequences are SGHDN and FVKESK. The CDR3 covers 17 residues. CDR3 region: CASSHPLDGSSYNEQFF. The CDR3 DNA follows: TGTGCCAGCAGCCACCCCTTAGACGGTAGCTCCTACAATGAGCAGTTCTTC.

The genes are TRBV10-2 and TRBJ1-1, with D unclear. This CDR3 spans 12 amino acids. Between the trimmed V and J ends, which lost 3 bases and 6 bases, there was a span of 8 bases. Germline CDR1 and CDR2: WSHSY and SAAADI. The CDR3 reads CASSEVGPEAFF. The DNA for the CDR3 is TGCGCCAGCAGTGAAGTCGGACCTGAAGCTTTCTTT.

The CDR3 protein is CASSYSGGGKNEQFF. The CDR3 region has the DNA TGTGCCAGCAGTTATAGCGGGGGCGGCAAGAATGAGCAGTTCTTC. The gene calls are TRBV28 and TRBJ2-1; 9 bases agree with TRBD2. CDR1 is MDHEN, CDR2 SYDVKM, per germline. V was clipped by 4 bases and J by 7 bases; unmatched bases: 8. This CDR3 contains 15 residues.

The CDR3 spells CASSDSGRGDEQFF. The CDR3, as DNA: TGTGCCAGCAGCGATAGCGGGAGGGGGGATGAGCAGTTCTTC. The gene calls are TRBV7-2 and TRBJ2-1; 11 nucleotides line up with TRBD2. Germline trimming cut 5 bases from V and 8 bases from J; bases unmatched to any gene: 5. Germline assignment: CDR1 SGHTA and CDR2 FQGNSA. This CDR3 is built from 14 residues.

The V call is TRBV7-9, the J call TRBJ2-3; D is uncertain. CDR1 SEHNR and CDR2 FQNEAQ come from the germline V gene (reference sequence). The V and J ends lost 6 bases and 5 bases respectively, with 6 bases between them. The CDR3 has 11 amino acids. The CDR3 nucleotides are TGTGCCAGCAGTAGCCTAGATACGCAGTATTTT. Its translation is CASSSLDTQYF. The entire variable domain, with the rest obtained from reference TRBV7-9 and TRBJ2-3, is as follows: DTGVSQNPRHKITKRGQNVTFRCDPISEHNRLYWYRQTLGQGPEFLTYFQNEAQLEKSRLLSDRFSAERPKGSFSTLEIQRTEQGDSAMYLCASSSLDTQYFGPGTRLTVL.

The chain has TRBV28 and TRBJ2-5, with 8 nucleotides matching TRBD2. The CDR3 loop spans 16 amino acids. Looked up from germline, CDR1 is MDHEN and CDR2 is SYDVKM. Trimming at V came to 4 bases and at J to 4 bases, leaving 11 bases not matched to a gene. CDR3 sequence (DNA): TGTGCCAGCAGTTCCGGTCCAGCGGGAGTGGCAGAGACCCAGTACTTC. This gives the protein CASSSGPAGVAETQYF.

This clone was picked up many times. The V and J genes are TRBV7-3 and TRBJ2-3, with D unresolved. V lost 5 bases and J lost 0, with 9 bases in between. Germline CDR1 and CDR2: SGHTA and FQGTGA. The CDR3 runs 14 residues. Here the CDR3 reads CASSPLSSTDTQYF. CDR3 nucleotide sequence: TGTGCCAGCAGCCCCCTTTCTAGCACAGATACGCAGTATTTT.

This sequence joins TRBV11-1 and TRBJ2-7, with TRBD2 matching 9 bases. The CDR3 is 15 residues long. Germline lookup yields CDR1 SGHAT and CDR2 FQDESV (reference sequence). V trimming: 5 bases; J trimming: 4 bases; junction bases outside the gene matches: 9. As DNA, the CDR3 is TGTGCCAGCAGCGACCTACTAGCGGGTTTATACGAGCAGTACTTC. Amino acid sequence: CASSDLLAGLYEQYF. Full variable domain (outside the CDR3, taken from reference TRBV11-1 and TRBJ2-7): EAEVAQSPRYKITEKSQAVAFWCDPISGHATLYWYRQILGQGPELLVQFQDESVVDDSQLPKDRFSAERLKGVDSTLKIQPAELGDSAMYLCASSDLLAGLYEQYFGPGTRLTVT.

The chain is built from TRBV5-4 and TRBJ1-2; D might be TRBD1 (5 bases). V was cut by 0 bases and J by 2 bases, with 8 bases left in between. This CDR3 is 14 amino acids long. Germline V gene sequence: CDR1 SGHNT, CDR2 YYREEE (reference sequence). CDR3 sequence: CASSLGRTNYGYTF. The CDR3 DNA reads as TGTGCCAGCAGCTTGGGACGGACAAACTATGGCTACACCTTC.

This sequence joins TRBV6-5 and TRBJ2-7; D might be TRBD1 or TRBD2, each matching 6 bases. CDR1 and CDR2 from the germline V gene are MNHEY and SVGAGI. This CDR3 comprises 14 residues. V shed 5 bases and J shed 4 bases, with 15 bases lying between them. For the CDR3, the DNA is TGTGCCAGCAGTGCCCTCCAGGGGAGGTACGAGCAGTACTTC. Its translation: CASSALQGRYEQYF.

This clone has just a few counts. This chain joins TRBV5-4 and TRBJ2-7; D is perhaps TRBD1 or TRBD2 (5 bases each). Germline-derived CDR1 and CDR2 are SGHNT and YYREEE (reference sequence). The CDR3 is 12 residues long. Trimming took off 1 base at V and 6 bases at J, with 8 bases between the two ends. The CDR3 here is CASSLSGAEQYF. CDR3 bases: TGTGCCAGCAGCTTGTCCGGGGCCGAGCAGTACTTC.